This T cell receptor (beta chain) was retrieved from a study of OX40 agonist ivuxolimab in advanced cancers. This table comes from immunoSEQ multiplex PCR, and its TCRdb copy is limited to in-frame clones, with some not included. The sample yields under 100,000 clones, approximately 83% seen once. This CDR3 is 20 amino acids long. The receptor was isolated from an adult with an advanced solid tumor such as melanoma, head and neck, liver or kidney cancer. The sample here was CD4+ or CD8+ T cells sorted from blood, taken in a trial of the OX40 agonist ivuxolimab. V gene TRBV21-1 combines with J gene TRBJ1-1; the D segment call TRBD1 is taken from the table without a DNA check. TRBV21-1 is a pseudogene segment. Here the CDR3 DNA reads TGTGCCAGCAGCAAAGGGACCGGACAGTGGGCCCCCACTATGAACACTGAAGCTTTCTTT. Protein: CASSKGTGQWAPTMNTEAFF.